This entry concerns a single TCR beta chain. As yet, its antigen is unknown. An end of the junction differs from the germline gene, which may be a read error. This CDR3 comprises 14 residues. Germline V lookup: CDR1 SSHAT, CDR2 FNYEAQ (reference sequence). The time point here: blood 2 weeks post-SBRT. As for treatment: 15 Gy SBRT to primary tumor, nephrectomy 4 weeks later. The table came from immunoSEQ multiplex PCR; TCRdb's copy has only in-frame clones and leaves some out. The table records about 150,000 clones, approximately 90% of them present only once. This sample was taken from a study of radiation and T cells in renal cell carcinoma. Study information: Nephrectomy followed 15 Gy stereotactic body radiation by 4 weeks. General study points: Top tumor clonotypes rose in blood 2 weeks post-radiation, then contracted.

The sequencing used blood, collected from a patient whose treatment included radiotherapy and nephrectomy. The chain has TRBV7-7 and TRBJ2-3, with D perhaps TRBD2 (7 bases). This receptor was taken from a woman aged 45 to 65 with renal cell carcinoma. The CDR3 bases are TGTGCTAGCAGCTTGGGGGGGCGAGCTGATACGCAGTATTTT. Translating gives CASSLGGRADTQYF.